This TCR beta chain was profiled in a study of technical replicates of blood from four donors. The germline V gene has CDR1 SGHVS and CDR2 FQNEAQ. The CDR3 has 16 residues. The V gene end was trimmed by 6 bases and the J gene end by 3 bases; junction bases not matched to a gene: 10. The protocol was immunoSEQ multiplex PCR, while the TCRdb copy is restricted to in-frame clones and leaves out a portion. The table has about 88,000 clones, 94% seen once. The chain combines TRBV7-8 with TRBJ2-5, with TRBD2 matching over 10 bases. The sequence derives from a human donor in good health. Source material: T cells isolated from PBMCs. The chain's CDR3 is CASSLTRLAGKETQYF. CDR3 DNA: TGTGCCAGCAGTTTAACCCGACTAGCGGGCAAAGAGACCCAGTACTTC. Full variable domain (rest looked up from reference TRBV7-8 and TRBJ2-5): GAGVSQSPRYKVAKRGQDVALRCDPISGHVSLFWYQQALGQGPEFLTYFQNEAQLDKSGLPSDRFFAERPEGSVSTLKIQRTQQEDSAVYLCASSLTRLAGKETQYFGPGTRLLVL.